Shown below are 15 T cell receptor beta chains from a single sample sequenced in a study of siplizumab effects on memory and regulatory T cells. Here immunoSEQ multiplex PCR was the method, and the copy in TCRdb shows in-frame clones only, minus some. The data show about 100,000 clones, 94% seen once. Source material: non-Treg CD4+ T cells sorted from blood. Receptors originate from a human donor in good health.

This clone was recorded only once. The rearrangement links TRBV6-1 to TRBJ2-7; 8 nucleotides agree with TRBD2. Germline CDR1 and CDR2: MNHNS and SASEGT. This CDR3 has 11 residues. The ends lost 6 bases at V and 6 bases at J; junction bases unmatched: 1. This chain's CDR3 is CASSLAGEQYF. DNA of the CDR3: TGTGCCAGCAGCCTAGCGGGCGAGCAGTACTTC.

The genes are TRBV4-2 and TRBJ2-1; 7 nucleotides line up with TRBD2. The CDR3 contains 16 residues. CDR1 and CDR2 (germline): LGHNA, YNFKEQ. The J segment lost 2 bases and the V segment lost 1 base, leaving 5 bases of the junction unmatched. The CDR3 DNA is TGTGCCAGCAGCCAAGTACTAGCGAACACCTACAATGAGCAGTTCTTC. Translated: CASSQVLANTYNEQFF.

The rearrangement links TRBV10-2 to TRBJ2-1; D might be TRBD2 (5 bases). Germline values: CDR1 WSHSY, CDR2 SAAADI. The CDR3 has 16 amino acids. V was trimmed by 0 bases and J by 2 bases, leaving 11 bases between them. CDR3 amino acids: CASSESGSVPYNEQFF. CDR3 coding DNA: TGCGCCAGCAGTGAGTCGGGGAGCGTCCCCTACAATGAGCAGTTCTTC.

The chain couples TRBV6-5 to TRBJ1-1; D is uncertain. V was trimmed by 5 bases and J by 7 bases, leaving 11 bases between them. This CDR3 has 12 amino acids. Germline CDR1 is MNHEY and CDR2 is SVGAGI. CDR3 in amino acids: CASSDWVGEAFF. The CDR3 coding sequence is TGTGCCAGCAGTGATTGGGTGGGTGAAGCTTTCTTT.

The CDR3 here is CSVWTSGSPEQFF. The CDR3 DNA reads TGCAGCGTCTGGACTAGCGGGAGCCCGGAGCAGTTCTTC. J is TRBJ2-1 and V is TRBV29-1; 13 nucleotides line up with TRBD2. The CDR3 runs to 13 residues. V gave up 6 bases and J gave up 10 bases; unmatched junction bases: 6. Germline loops: CDR1 SQVTM, CDR2 ANQGSEA.

The chain has TRBV6-6 and TRBJ2-7; 8 bases align to TRBD1. CDR1 MNHNY and CDR2 SVGAGI come from the germline V gene (reference sequence). Losses at the gene ends were 6 bases for V and 3 bases for J; bases not matched to a gene: 10. The CDR3 has 15 amino acids. The CDR3 nucleotides read TGTGCCAGCAGCCGCCCTGGGACAGGTAGCTACGAGCAGTACTTC. This translates into CASSRPGTGSYEQYF.

This chain connects TRBV7-9 to TRBJ1-1, with 7 bases aligning to TRBD1. Germline V CDR1 and CDR2: SEHNR, FQNEAQ (reference sequence). V trimming: 4 bases; J trimming: 2 bases; junction bases outside the gene matches: 4. The CDR3 length is 14 residues. The CDR3 region is CASSSGTANTEAFF. CDR3 DNA: TGTGCCAGCAGCTCCGGGACAGCCAACACTGAAGCTTTCTTT.

This clone was seen once. V gene TRBV6-1 combines with J gene TRBJ2-7; perhaps TRBD2 as D (5 bases). The V gene's germline CDR1 is MNHNS and CDR2 SASEGT. This CDR3 has 13 residues. V lost 6 bases and J lost 7, with 16 bases in between. The chain's CDR3 is CASSRDIVREQYF. The CDR3 bases are TGTGCCAGCAGCCGGGATATTGTCAGGGAGCAGTACTTC.

The chain links TRBV7-2 to TRBJ2-2; D perhaps matches TRBD1 (5 bases). V lost 1 base to trimming and J lost 1 base, with 7 bases between them. The V gene's germline CDR1 is SGHTA and CDR2 FQGNSA. CDR3 length equals 15 residues. This CDR3 reads CASSLVQGNTGELFF. Here the CDR3 DNA reads TGTGCCAGCAGCTTAGTTCAGGGGAACACCGGGGAGCTGTTTTTT.

The chain recombines TRBV19 with TRBJ1-4; D perhaps matches TRBD1 (5 bases). Germline V gives CDR1 LNHDA, CDR2 SQIVND (reference sequence). Trimming took 6 bases from V and 5 from J, leaving 10 bases between them. The CDR3 sequence is 13 residues long. The CDR3: CASRGAKNEKLFF. CDR3 nucleotide sequence: TGTGCCAGTAGAGGGGCTAAGAATGAAAAACTGTTTTTT.

The V gene is TRBV7-2, the J gene TRBJ2-7; TRBD2 aligns across 8 bases. The CDR3 runs 15 residues. J gave up 3 bases and V 5 bases, and 9 bases lay outside the gene matches. From germline, CDR1 is SGHTA and CDR2 FQGNSA. The CDR3 coding sequence is TGTGCCAGCAGCCCCCGGGGTCTAGCGGGCTACGAGCAGTACTTC. Protein sequence: CASSPRGLAGYEQYF.

This chain uses TRBV5-4 with TRBJ2-5; no clear D. V shed 5 bases and J shed 5 bases, with 16 bases lying between them. Germline CDR1 reads SGHNT; CDR2 reads YYREEE (reference sequence). The CDR3 spans 14 residues. CDR3 DNA sequence: TGTGCCAGCAGTACCCAGGAGCTCACGGAGACCCAGTACTTC. This codes for CASSTQELTETQYF.

This sequence joins TRBV29-1 and TRBJ2-2, with TRBD2 matching over 13 bases. Germline CDR1 SQVTM, CDR2 ANQGSEA. With 1 base clipped from V and 5 bases from J, the junction kept 4 bases outside the gene matches. The CDR3 totals 16 residues. The CDR3 is CSVEGLAGGDTGELFF. DNA of the CDR3: TGCAGCGTTGAAGGACTAGCGGGAGGTGATACCGGGGAGCTGTTTTTT.

This chain connects TRBV19 to TRBJ2-1, with TRBD2 as a possible D gene (6 bases). CDR1 LNHDA and CDR2 SQIVND come from the germline V gene (reference sequence). The CDR3 runs to 18 residues. Trimming cost V 6 bases and J 7 bases, with 28 bases left between them. Written as DNA, the CDR3 is TGTGCCAGTAGGCGCGGGCAGTTCCGACTAGGGGAATTAAATGAGCAGTTCTTC. It codes for CASRRGQFRLGELNEQFF.

The rearrangement links TRBV29-1 to TRBJ1-1, with D perhaps TRBD1 (6 bases). V was shortened by 7 bases and J by 1 base, with 16 bases between the two germline ends. Per germline, CDR1 SQVTM and CDR2 ANQGSEA. This CDR3 has 14 amino acids. CDR3 nucleotide sequence: TGCAGCGCCCACCGGGGGCGCCGGAACACTGAAGCTTTCTTT. Protein product: CSAHRGRRNTEAFF.